One sample yielded the 21 T cell receptor beta chains listed below, sequenced in a study of shared clonotypes between healthy human individuals. Libraries were prepared by immunoSEQ multiplex PCR; TCRdb keeps only in-frame clonotypes and omits some of them. The sample lists about 680,000 clones; around 78% were seen once. The sample was memory CD4+ T cells sorted from blood. Indicated subset: CD45RA-negative fraction. Source of these receptors: a woman aged 25-40 years in good health.

This clone was picked up a small number of times. Other DNA sequences of this sample code for an identical CDR3. The CDR3 DNA follows: TGTGCCAGTAGTATAAGGCAGGGAAACACCGGGGAGCTGTTTTTT. Amino acids: CASSIRQGNTGELFF. This rearrangement joins TRBV19 to TRBJ2-2; possibly TRBD1 for D (5 bases). The CDR3 contains 15 residues. CDR1 and CDR2 from the germline V gene are LNHDA and SQIVND (reference sequence). V was clipped by 2 bases and J by 2 bases, with 9 bases between them.

V and J are TRBV10-1 and TRBJ2-1, with 8 bases identical to TRBD2. Germline CDR1 reads WNHNN; CDR2 reads SYGVQD (reference sequence). V trimming: 4 bases; J trimming: 5 bases; junction bases outside the gene matches: 4. CDR3 length: 14 residues. CDR3 DNA sequence: TGCGCCAGCAGTGCCAGCGGGAGCAACAATGAGCAGTTCTTC. This translates into CASSASGSNNEQFF.

This clone was found a few times. The V and J genes are TRBV18 and TRBJ1-5; the match to TRBD1 covers 7 bases. The CDR3 length is 12 residues. Germline CDR1 reads KGHSH; CDR2 reads LQKENI. Losses at the gene ends were 5 bases for V and 5 bases for J; bases not matched to a gene: 0. DNA of the CDR3: TGTGCCAGCTCAACAGGGGATCAGCCCCAGCATTTT. As protein: CASSTGDQPQHF.

V gene TRBV25-1 combines with J gene TRBJ2-5; no reliable D call. The J call may be incorrect, as the DNA end agrees better with TRBJ2-7. Germline V gene lookup returns CDR1 MGHDK and CDR2 SYGVNS. This CDR3 is 10 amino acids long. The CDR3, as DNA: TGTGCCAGCAGTGACTACGAGCAGTACTTC. This translates into CASSDYEQYF.

The rearrangement links TRBV21-1 to TRBJ1-1. TRBV21-1 is a recognized pseudogene. This CDR3 spans 13 amino acids. CDR3 protein: CASSILTHTEAFF. The CDR3 nucleotides read TGTGCCAGCAGCATTTTGACCCACACTGAAGCTTTCTTT.

This clone has only a few counts. The chain couples TRBV7-9 to TRBJ2-5, with 13 bases aligning to TRBD2. This CDR3 region has 16 residues. The ends lost 2 bases at V and 3 bases at J; junction bases unmatched: 3. Germline CDR1 SEHNR, CDR2 FQNEAQ (reference sequence). The CDR3 DNA reads TGTGCCAGCAGCTTACACGGGACTAGCGGGAAAGAGACCCAGTACTTC. Translating gives CASSLHGTSGKETQYF.

In its sample, this clone was seen many times. This sequence joins TRBV30 and TRBJ1-1; tentatively, D is TRBD1 (6 bases). V was clipped by 5 bases and J by 4 bases, with 20 bases between them. CDR1 and CDR2 (germline): GTSNPN, SVGIG (reference sequence). This CDR3 has 15 residues. CDR3 amino acids: CAWSYNRAPPTEAFF. CDR3 sequence (DNA): TGTGCCTGGTCATACAACAGGGCCCCCCCCACTGAAGCTTTCTTT.

This clone was recorded once. This may be a read error, as it is one base from a much larger clone. Additional DNA sequences in this sample encode the identical CDR3. This chain connects TRBV7-9 to TRBJ2-7; 11 bases line up with TRBD2. This CDR3 has 15 amino acids. V was clipped by 5 bases and J by 6 bases; unmatched bases: 9. Per germline, CDR1 SEHNR and CDR2 FQNEAQ (reference sequence). CDR3 nucleotides: TGTGCCAGCAGCCCTAGCGGGAGGCTCTCTGGCGAGCAGTACTTC. Translated, it gives CASSPSGRLSGEQYF.

The chain couples TRBV6-6 to TRBJ2-7, with 7 bases fitting TRBD1. The V gene's germline CDR1 is MNHNY and CDR2 SVGAGI (reference sequence). The CDR3 contains 13 residues. V was pared by 6 bases and J by 5 bases, with 7 bases of the junction left unmatched. CDR3 amino acids: CASSNRGWDEQYF. The DNA for the CDR3 is TGTGCCAGCAGCAACAGGGGCTGGGACGAGCAGTACTTC.

This clone showed up just once. V and J are TRBV6-5 and TRBJ2-7, with 11 bases fitting TRBD2. The CDR3 length is 13 residues. Germline CDR1 MNHEY, CDR2 SVGAGI. The V segment lost 7 bases and the J segment 3 bases; nucleotides outside the gene matches: 2. As DNA, the CDR3 is TGTGCCAGCACCGGGACTAGCGGCTACGAGCAGTACTTC. Protein: CASTGTSGYEQYF.

This clone was observed a handful of times. V gene TRBV5-6 combines with J gene TRBJ1-2; D might be TRBD1 (5 bases). The V end was cut by 3 bases, the J end by 4 bases, with 16 bases between. The CDR3 runs 15 residues. The V gene's germline CDR1 is SGHDT and CDR2 YYEEEE. The CDR3 DNA is TGTGCCAGCAGCTCACCCCGGCAGGGAGCCTATGGCTACACCTTC. Its protein product is CASSSPRQGAYGYTF.

V and J are TRBV27 and TRBJ2-3, with TRBD2 as a possible D gene (6 bases). Germline values: CDR1 MNHEY, CDR2 SMNVEV (reference sequence). V was cut by 0 bases and J by 8 bases, with 18 bases left in between. There are 16 residues in the CDR3. Here the CDR3 reads CASSLSALTGGGTQYF. CDR3 DNA sequence: TGTGCCAGCAGTTTATCGGCCCTTACCGGGGGTGGTACGCAGTATTTT.

The chain couples TRBV7-8 to TRBJ1-2, with D unclear. V lost 3 bases to trimming and J lost 4 bases, with 12 bases between them. The V gene's germline CDR1 is SGHVS and CDR2 FQNEAQ. The CDR3 has 14 residues. CDR3: CASSFGGLGYGYTF. Here the CDR3 DNA reads TGTGCCAGCAGCTTCGGCGGCCTAGGCTATGGCTACACCTTC.

CDR3 nucleotides: TGTGCCAGCAGCCCTCGGGGGACGGGAGGGCCTACCACAGATACGCAGTATTTT. It yields the protein CASSPRGTGGPTTDTQYF. The V call is TRBV7-8, the J call TRBJ2-3, with TRBD2 identical over 8 bases. J gave up 2 bases and V 5 bases, and 15 bases lay outside the gene matches. Germline V gene sequence: CDR1 SGHVS, CDR2 FQNEAQ. The CDR3 runs 18 residues.

The chain joins TRBV5-1 to TRBJ1-1; D possibly corresponds to TRBD1 (5 bases). This CDR3 has 16 amino acids. Germline V gives CDR1 SGHRS, CDR2 YFSETQ. Trimming left V 0 bases short and J 4 bases short, with 16 bases between. The CDR3 region has the DNA TGCGCCAGCAGCTTGGTGGGGCAGGGCGGGAGCACTGAAGCTTTCTTT. Translating it yields CASSLVGQGGSTEAFF.

The gene calls are TRBV5-1 and TRBJ2-5; no clear D. The CDR3 spans 13 residues. CDR1 SGHRS and CDR2 YFSETQ come from the germline V gene. Between the trimmed V and J ends, which lost 1 base and 5 bases, there was a span of 9 bases. CDR3 protein: CASSLRSGETQYF. The CDR3 DNA follows: TGCGCCAGCAGCTTGAGGTCGGGTGAGACCCAGTACTTC.

The chain carries TRBV29-1 and TRBJ2-1, with TRBD2 matching over 8 bases. This CDR3 comprises 15 residues. Germline V lookup: CDR1 SQVTM, CDR2 ANQGSEA. Trimming removed 6 bases from V and 6 bases from J; junction bases left unmatched: 13. The CDR3 DNA sequence: TGCAGCGTCGGGGGCCAGCGGGAGATCCTCAATGAGCAGTTCTTC. Translation: CSVGGQREILNEQFF.

This clone was counted a few times. J is TRBJ2-3 and V is TRBV18; D unresolved. Germline lookup yields CDR1 KGHSH and CDR2 LQKENI. This CDR3 region has 14 residues. The ends were cut back, 6 bases at V and 6 bases at J, with 16 bases in the middle. Here the CDR3 reads CASSTATEPDTQYF. CDR3 nucleotide sequence: TGTGCCAGCTCTACAGCTACTGAACCGGATACGCAGTATTTT. Full variable domain (outside the CDR3, taken from reference TRBV18 and TRBJ2-3): NAGVMQNPRHLVRRRGQEARLRCSPMKGHSHVYWYRQLPEEGLKFMVYLQKENIIDESGMPKERFSAEFPKEGPSILRIQQVVRGDSAAYFCASSTATEPDTQYFGPGTRLTVL.

V usage is TRBV5-1 and J usage is TRBJ2-5; tentatively, D is TRBD2 (5 bases). V was clipped by 0 bases and J by 4 bases, with 10 bases between them. Germline CDR1 is SGHRS and CDR2 is YFSETQ. This CDR3 comprises 14 residues. CDR3 residues: CASSLGVGAETQYF. In DNA form, the CDR3 reads TGCGCCAGCAGCTTGGGGGTGGGAGCAGAGACCCAGTACTTC.

The chain uses TRBV11-2 and TRBJ1-1; a weak D match, TRBD1 (5 bases). This CDR3 contains 14 residues. In germline, CDR1 is SGHAT, CDR2 FQNNGV. The ends were cut back, 6 bases at V and 4 bases at J, with 15 bases in the middle. The chain's CDR3 is CASSLRDGGTEAFF. In DNA, the CDR3 is TGTGCCAGCAGTCTCAGGGACGGCGGCACTGAAGCTTTCTTT.

The chain links TRBV7-3 to TRBJ2-1; D gene uncertain. Germline lookup yields CDR1 SGHTA and CDR2 FQGTGA. V lost 5 bases and J 12 bases, leaving 14 bases between the germline ends. The length of the CDR3 is 12 residues. In DNA, the CDR3 is TGTGCCAGCAGCCCAAACCTCAAACGGCAGTTCTTC. Translation: CASSPNLKRQFF. Full variable domain (rest looked up from reference TRBV7-3 and TRBJ2-1): GAGVSQTPSNKVTEKGKYVELRCDPISGHTALYWYRQSLGQGPEFLIYFQGTGAADDSGLPNDRFFAVRPEGSVSTLKIQRTERGDSAVYLCASSPNLKRQFFGPGTRLTVL.